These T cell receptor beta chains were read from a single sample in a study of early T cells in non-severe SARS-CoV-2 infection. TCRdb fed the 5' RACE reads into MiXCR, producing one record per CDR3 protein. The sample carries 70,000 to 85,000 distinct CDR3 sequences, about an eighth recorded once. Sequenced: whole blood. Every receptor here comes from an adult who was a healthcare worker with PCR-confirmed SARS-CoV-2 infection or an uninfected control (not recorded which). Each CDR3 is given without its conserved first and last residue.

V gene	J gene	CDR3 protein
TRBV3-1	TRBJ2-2	ASRPQQARPAGELF
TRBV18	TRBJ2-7	ASSPEGGYEQY
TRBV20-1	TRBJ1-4	SASGVRGHEKLF
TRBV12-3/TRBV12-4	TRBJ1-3	ASIVDRTLFGNTIY
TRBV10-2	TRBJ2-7	ASSADRGSREQY
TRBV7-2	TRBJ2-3	ASSLAGAGDTQY
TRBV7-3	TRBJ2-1	ASSLAGGEYNEQF
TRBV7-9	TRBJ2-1	ASSPRGGGIYNEQF
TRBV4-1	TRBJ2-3	ASSSSPSGTFTDTQY
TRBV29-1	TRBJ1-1	SVADTGILEAF
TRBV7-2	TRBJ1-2	ASSLAGDGGYGYT
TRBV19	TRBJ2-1	ASSTLHEQF
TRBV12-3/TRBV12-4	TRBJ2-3	ASSARATVDTQY
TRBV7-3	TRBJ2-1	ASSLVPSYNEQF
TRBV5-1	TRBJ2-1	ASSLRTGGEGKQF
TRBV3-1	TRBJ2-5	ASSRGLALETQY
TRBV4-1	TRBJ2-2	ASSQDPRTSGGFGGELF
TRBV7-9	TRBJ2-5	ASSLAGTSAQETQY
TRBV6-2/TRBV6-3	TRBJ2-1	ASSYSGGNYNEQF
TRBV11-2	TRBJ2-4	ASSLRAGWDIQY
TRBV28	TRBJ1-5	ASSLTGIGQPQH
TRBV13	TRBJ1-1	ASSLGPGEAF
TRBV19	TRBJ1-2	ASSIIGTTYDGYT
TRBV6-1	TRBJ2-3	ASMSGSTDTQY
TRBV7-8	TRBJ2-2	ASSLVRGRGNTGELF
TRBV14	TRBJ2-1	ASSQPPPTKQF
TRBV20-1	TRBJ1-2	SASKDRERIKGGYT
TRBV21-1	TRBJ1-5	ASIPDRRDNQPQH
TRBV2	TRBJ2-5	ASRDSVPETQY
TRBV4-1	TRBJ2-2	ASSQEGLAGVWDTGELF
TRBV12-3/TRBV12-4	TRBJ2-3	ASRMDPSTDTQY
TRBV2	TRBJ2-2	ASRGDGNTGELF
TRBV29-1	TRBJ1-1	SVFRGGAEAF
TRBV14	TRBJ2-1	ASSQEGVGLAGNEQF
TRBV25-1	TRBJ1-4	ASSESEPGGYEKLF
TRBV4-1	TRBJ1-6	ASSQDPADSAYNSPLH
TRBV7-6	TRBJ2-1	ASSGGQLGGPYDNEQF
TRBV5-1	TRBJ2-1	ASSFLRDSQF